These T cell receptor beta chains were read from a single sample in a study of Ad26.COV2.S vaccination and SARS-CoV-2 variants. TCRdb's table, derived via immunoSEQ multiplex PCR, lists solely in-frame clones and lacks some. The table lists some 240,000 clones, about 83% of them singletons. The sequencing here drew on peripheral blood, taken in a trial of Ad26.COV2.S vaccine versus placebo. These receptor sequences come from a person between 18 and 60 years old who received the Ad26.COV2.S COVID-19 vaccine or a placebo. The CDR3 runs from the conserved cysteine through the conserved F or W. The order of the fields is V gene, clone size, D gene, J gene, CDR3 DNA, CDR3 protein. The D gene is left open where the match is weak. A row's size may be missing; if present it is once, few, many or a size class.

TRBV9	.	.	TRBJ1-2	TGTGCCAGCAGCGTAGTCAGTAACTATGGCTACACCTTC	CASSVVSNYGYTF
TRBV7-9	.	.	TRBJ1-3	TGTGCCAGCAGACGTACAGGGAGTTCTGGAAACACCATATATTTT	CASRRTGSSGNTIYF
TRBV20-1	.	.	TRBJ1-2	TGCAGTGCTAGAGAGAAACAGATCTACACCTTC	CSAREKQIYTF
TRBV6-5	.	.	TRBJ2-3	TGTGCCAGCAGTTACACTGGCGGGACTTCGGATACGCAGTATTTT	CASSYTGGTSDTQYF
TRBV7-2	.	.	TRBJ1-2	TGTGCCAGCGGCCACCCTAACTATGGCTACACCTTC	CASGHPNYGYTF
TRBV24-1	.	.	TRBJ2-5	TGTGCCACCAGTGACCCGAATGGGGGGGAGACCCAGTACTTC	CATSDPNGGETQYF
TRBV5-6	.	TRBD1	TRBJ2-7	TGTGCCAGCAGACATGGGGACAGGGAAATATGGTCCTACGAGCAGTACTTC	CASRHGDREIWSYEQYF
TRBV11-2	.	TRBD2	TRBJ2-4	TGTGCTATCCCGGGGGGTGCAAACATTCAGTACTTC	CAIPGGANIQYF
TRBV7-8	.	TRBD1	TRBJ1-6	TGTGCCAGCAGCGCTCGGTACCGGGACAGGGGAGCATCCTATAATTCACCCCTCCACTTT	CASSARYRDRGASYNSPLHF
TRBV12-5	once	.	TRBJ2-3	TGTGCTAGTGGTTTGATCCCGACCCGGGCAGATACGCAGTATTTT	CASGLIPTRADTQYF
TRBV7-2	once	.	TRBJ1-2	TGTGCCAGCAGCTTAAATGCGGGAGGTTCGGGGGGCTACACCTTC	CASSLNAGGSGGYTF
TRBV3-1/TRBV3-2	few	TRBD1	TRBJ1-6	TGTGCCAGCAGCCAGAGGGACAGGGGCAATTCACCCCTCCACTTT	CASSQRDRGNSPLHF
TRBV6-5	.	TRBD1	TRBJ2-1	TGTGCCAGCTCCCGGGACAGGGGGAGGAATGAGCAGTTCTTC	CASSRDRGRNEQFF
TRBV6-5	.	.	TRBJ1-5	TGTGCCAGCAGTAACCACGGCCGCAGCAATCAGCCCCAGCATTTT	CASSNHGRSNQPQHF
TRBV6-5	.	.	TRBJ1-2	TGTGCCAGCAGTCCCGGGACGGCATCTAACTATGGCTACACCTTC	CASSPGTASNYGYTF
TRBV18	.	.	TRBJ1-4	TGTGCCAGCTCACCAACGAAGGGGTCTAATGAAAAACTGTTTTTT	CASSPTKGSNEKLFF
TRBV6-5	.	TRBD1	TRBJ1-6	TGTGCCAGCAGTACCCGGACAGGGGGCCTTTCACCCCTCCACTTT	CASSTRTGGLSPLHF
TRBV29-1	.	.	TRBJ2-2	TGCAGCGCCCGCGCGGCCACCGGGGAGCTGTTTTTT	CSARAATGELFF
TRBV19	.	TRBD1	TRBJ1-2	TGTGCCAGTAGACGTCGGGACAGCTCCTATGGCTACACCTTC	CASRRRDSSYGYTF
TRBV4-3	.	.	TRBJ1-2	TGCGCCAGCAGCCAAGATCACAACTATGGCTACACCTTC	CASSQDHNYGYTF
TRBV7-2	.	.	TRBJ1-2	TGTGCCAGCAGCTTCGCAGGGGCGAACTATGGCTACACCTTC	CASSFAGANYGYTF
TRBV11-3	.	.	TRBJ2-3	TGTGCCAGCAGCTTAGGGAAGCGGCTCACAGATACGCAGTATTTT	CASSLGKRLTDTQYF